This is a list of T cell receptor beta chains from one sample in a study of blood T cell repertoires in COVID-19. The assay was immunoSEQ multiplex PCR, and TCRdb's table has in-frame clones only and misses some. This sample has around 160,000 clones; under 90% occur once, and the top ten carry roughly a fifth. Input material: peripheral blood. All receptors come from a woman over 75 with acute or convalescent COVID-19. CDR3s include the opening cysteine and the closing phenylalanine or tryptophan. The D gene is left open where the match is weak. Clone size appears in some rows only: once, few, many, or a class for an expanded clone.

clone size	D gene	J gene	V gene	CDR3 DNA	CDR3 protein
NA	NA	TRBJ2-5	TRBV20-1	TGCAGTGCTAGTATGGCGGGGCTTAAAGAGACCCAGTACTTC	CSASMAGLKETQYF
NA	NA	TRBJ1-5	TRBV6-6	TGTGCCAGCAGTTCCCGGGGGGTCAGCAATCAGCCCCAGCATTTT	CASSSRGVSNQPQHF
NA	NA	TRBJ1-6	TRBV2	TGTGCCAGCAGTGAACAGGGCGGAAGAAATTCACCCCTCCACTTT	CASSEQGGRNSPLHF
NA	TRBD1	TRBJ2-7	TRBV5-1	TGCGCCAGCAGCTCTAGACAGGGGGGAAACGAGCAGTACTTC	CASSSRQGGNEQYF
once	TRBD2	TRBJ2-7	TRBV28	TGTGCCAGCAGTGGGGGACGAGAAAGCGGGAGATACGAGCAGTACTTC	CASSGGRESGRYEQYF
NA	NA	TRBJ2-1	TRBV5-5	TGTGCCAGCAGCCAGGACGGCGGGTCTTACAATGAGCAGTTCTTC	CASSQDGGSYNEQFF
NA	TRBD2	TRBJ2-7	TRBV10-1	TGCGCCAGCAGTGGGGGACTAGCGGGAGCCGAGCAGTACTTC	CASSGGLAGAEQYF
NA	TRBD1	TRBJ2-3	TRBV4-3	TGCGCCAGCAGCCAAGAACCCTTAGGGACAGGGGGAAGAGATACGCAGTATTTT	CASSQEPLGTGGRDTQYF
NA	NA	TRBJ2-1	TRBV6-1	TGTGCCAGCAGTGAACCGCCCTACCCATCCGTCTACAATGAGCAGTTCTTC	CASSEPPYPSVYNEQFF
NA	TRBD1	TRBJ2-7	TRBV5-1	TGCGCCAGCAGCTCCAGACAGGGGGGTGGCTACGAGCAGTACTTC	CASSSRQGGGYEQYF
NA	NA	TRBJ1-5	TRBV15	TGTGCCACCAGCAGAGCCCAGGGCCTCAATCAGCCCCAGCATTTT	CATSRAQGLNQPQHF
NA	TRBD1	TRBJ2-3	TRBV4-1	TGCGCCAGCAGCCAAGAAGGACGGGGGACAGGGACCGATACGCAGTATTTT	CASSQEGRGTGTDTQYF